The rows below give T cell receptor beta chains drawn from one sample of a study of glioma-infiltrating T cells. MiXCR was run by TCRdb on the multiplex PCR reads, yielding one entry per CDR3 protein. This sample has some 100,000 distinct CDR3 sequences, with less than 30% found just once. Sequenced material: glioma tissue, nonneoplastic brain tissue, or PBMCs (not recorded which). The receptors originated from a human donor with low-grade glioma or glioblastoma, undergoing nonglioma brain surgery, or in good health (not recorded which). The CDR3 runs from the conserved cysteine through the conserved F or W. The D gene is left open where the match is weak. Clone sizes are given selectively: once, few, many, or a class where the clone is expanded.

d_gene,v_gene,j_gene,abundance,CDR3nt,CDR3aa
.,TRBV20-1,TRBJ2-7,.,TGCGGTGCTGTACAGGGATTTCAATCCTACGAGCAGCACTTC,CGAVQGFQSYEQHF
.,TRBV2,TRBJ1-2,.,TGTGCCAGCAGTAAAGGAGGCAGACCCCTTTCTAACTATGGCTACACCTTC,CASSKGGRPLSNYGYTF
.,TRBV3-1,TRBJ1-1,many,TGTGCCAGCAGCCAGGGCCACATGAACACTGAAGCTTTCTTT,CASSQGHMNTEAFF
TRBD1,TRBV7-7,TRBJ2-5,many,TGTGCTAGCAGCTTAGCCTTAGACAGGGCTCAAGAGACCCAGTACTTC,CASSLALDRAQETQYF
.,TRBV4-3,TRBJ1-3,many,TGCGCCAGCAGTTACACTACAGATGCGGGAAACACCATATATTTT,CASSYTTDAGNTIYF
.,TRBV7-8,TRBJ1-1,many,TGTGCCAGCAGCTCGGACGTGAACACTGAAGCTTTCTTT,CASSSDVNTEAFF
TRBD1,TRBV12-3/TRBV12-4,TRBJ2-3,.,TGTGCCAGCAGTTTAAAGAGGACAGGGGTTGGCGATACGCAGTATTTT,CASSLKRTGVGDTQYF
TRBD1,TRBV7-9,TRBJ2-3,many,TGTGCCAGCAGCAAAACAGGGGCCACAGATACGCAGTATTTT,CASSKTGATDTQYF
.,TRBV7-2,TRBJ1-2,many,TGTGCCAGCAGCTTAGCAGGGGGGGACTATGGCTACACCTTC,CASSLAGGDYGYTF
.,TRBV29-1,TRBJ2-7,many,TGCAGCGTTGAAAGGTCCTACGAGCAGTACTTC,CSVERSYEQYF
TRBD1,TRBV7-2,TRBJ1-2,many,TGTGCCAGCACCCGCGGGACAGGCCTTTATGGCTACACCTTC,CASTRGTGLYGYTF
.,TRBV30,TRBJ1-3,.,TGTGCCTGGAGTGTGGGCGGGACCTCTGGAAACACCATATATTTT,CAWSVGGTSGNTIYF
.,TRBV4-3,TRBJ2-7,many,TGCGCCAGCAGCCAAACACAGGGAATCTCCTACGAGCAGTACTTC,CASSQTQGISYEQYF
.,TRBV20-1,TRBJ2-7,many,TGCAGTGCTAGAGGGACAGCGACCTACGAGCAGTACTTC,CSARGTATYEQYF
.,TRBV24-1,TRBJ2-3,many,TGTGCCACCAGTGCGGGACCAGGGATGGGTTATAGCACAGATACGCAGTATTTT,CATSAGPGMGYSTDTQYF
.,TRBV6-1,TRBJ2-4,many,TGTGCCAGCAGTTACCCAGGAGAAAACATTCAGTACTTC,CASSYPGENIQYF
.,TRBV4-1,TRBJ2-5,many,TGCGCCAGCAGCCAAGAAGGCGGCCGGACCCAGTACTTC,CASSQEGGRTQYF
.,TRBV6-6,TRBJ2-7,.,TGTGCCAGCAGTTACTCCCTGAAGAGGGCCTACGCGCAGTACTTC,CASSYSLKRAYAQYF
.,TRBV2,TRBJ2-1,many,TGTGCCAGCAGTGAACAGTGGATCTCCTACAATGAGCAGTTCTTC,CASSEQWISYNEQFF
.,TRBV11-2,TRBJ2-5,few,TGTGCCAGCAGCTTTTTAGGGATCCAAGAGACCCAGTACTTC,CASSFLGIQETQYF
.,TRBV12-3/TRBV12-4,TRBJ1-1,many,TGTGCCAGCAGTTTAGCCCAAAACACTGAAGCTTTCTTT,CASSLAQNTEAFF
.,TRBV7-9,TRBJ2-7,few,TGTGCCAGCAGCCTATCGACTCGCTACGAGCAGTACTTC,CASSLSTRYEQYF
.,TRBV7-2,TRBJ1-3,many,TGTGCCAGCAGCTTCTCGGGCAGCTCTGGAAACACCATATATTTT,CASSFSGSSGNTIYF
.,TRBV28,TRBJ1-2,many,TGTGCCAGCAGACGCCTTAGGGGAGTGGCGGACTACACCTTC,CASRRLRGVADYTF
.,TRBV27,TRBJ2-3,many,TGTGCCAGCAGTCCCGAGCACAGGGTTTACACAGATACGCAGTATTTT,CASSPEHRVYTDTQYF
.,TRBV5-1,TRBJ2-1,few,TGCGCCAGCAGCTTGGATGGCGGGGCACAGTTCTTC,CASSLDGGAQFF
.,TRBV4-3,TRBJ2-2,.,TGCGCCAGCAGCCAAGATCAGCTAGCCAGGACCGGGGAGCTGTTTTTT,CASSQDQLARTGELFF
.,TRBV5-1,TRBJ2-1,.,TGCGCCAGCAGCTTTTTTGGGGGCTCCTACAATGAGCAGTTCTTC,CASSFFGGSYNEQFF
.,TRBV6-2/TRBV6-3,TRBJ1-1,many,TGTGCCAGCATCCAGGAGTCGGCTGCTGAAGCTTTCTTT,CASIQESAAEAFF
.,TRBV20-1,TRBJ1-5,many,TGCAGTGCTAGTACAGGGAGACAGCCCCAGCATTTT,CSASTGRQPQHF
TRBD2,TRBV12-3/TRBV12-4,TRBJ2-3,many,TGTGCCAGCAGTTTGGGACTAGCGGGAACTAGCACAGATACGCAGTATTTT,CASSLGLAGTSTDTQYF
.,TRBV28,TRBJ1-2,many,TGTGCCAGCAGTTCCGCGGGCCGCGGGTACACCTTC,CASSSAGRGYTF
.,TRBV6-5,TRBJ1-4,many,TGTGCCAGCAGTTACTCGGGGCGGTCAAATGAAAAACTGTTTTTT,CASSYSGRSNEKLFF
.,TRBV29-1,TRBJ2-5,.,TGCAGCGCCAAAGCCGGGACAAGGCGCTGGGAGACCCAGTACTTC,CSAKAGTRRWETQYF
.,TRBV3-1,TRBJ1-2,many,TGTGCCAGCAGCCAATCCGGACGGGGCTACACCTTC,CASSQSGRGYTF
TRBD2,TRBV20-1,TRBJ2-3,.,TGCAGTGCTAGGGATGCGGGAGGGCAGACAGATACGCAGTATTTT,CSARDAGGQTDTQYF
TRBD1,TRBV15,TRBJ1-1,many,TGTGCCACCAGCAGAGAAGGGACAGTGAACACTGAAGCTTTCTTT,CATSREGTVNTEAFF
.,TRBV29-1,TRBJ1-2,many,TGCAGCGTTGGCTGGGGGAGCTATGGCTACACCTTC,CSVGWGSYGYTF
.,TRBV7-6,TRBJ2-1,many,TGTGCCAGCAGCGCAGCGGGTGAGCAGTTCTTC,CASSAAGEQFF
TRBD1,TRBV6-1,TRBJ2-5,many,TGTGCCAGCAGCCCGGGACAGGGACGCGAGACCCAGTACTTC,CASSPGQGRETQYF
TRBD1,TRBV2,TRBJ2-3,many,TGTGCCAGCAGTGAAGCGCGGGACAGGTCAAAGTATTTT,CASSEARDRSKYF
.,TRBV5-1,TRBJ1-2,many,TGCGCCAGCGGCTACGGGACATTCTATGGCTACACCTTC,CASGYGTFYGYTF
TRBD1,TRBV2,TRBJ1-1,.,TGTGCCAGCAATCCCCGGACAGGGGGGGACACTGAAGCTTTCTTT,CASNPRTGGDTEAFF
TRBD1,TRBV10-3,TRBJ2-1,many,TGTGCCATCAGTGGTGGGGGACAGAGCTCCTACAATGAGCAGTTCTTC,CAISGGGQSSYNEQFF
TRBD1,TRBV19,TRBJ2-1,few,TGTGCCACCCCTGGGGACAGGGGACCCCCACCCTTCCTTAGCTCCTACAATGAGCAGTTCTTC,CATPGDRGPPPFLSSYNEQFF
.,TRBV11-2,TRBJ2-1,few,TGTGCCAGTAGAGCTAACGACAATGAGCAGTTCTTC,CASRANDNEQFF
TRBD2,TRBV28,TRBJ2-1,many,TGTGCCCTTGCGGTGGGGACTCCGGGACTAGCGGGTACTGAGCAGTTCTTC,CALAVGTPGLAGTEQFF
TRBD1,TRBV2,TRBJ2-2,.,TGTGCCAGCAGTGACTGGGACAGGGGTGTTCGGAGAAACACCGGGGAGCTGTTTTTT,CASSDWDRGVRRNTGELFF
.,TRBV18,TRBJ1-4,.,TGTGCCAGCTCGCGTCCGGAGACCAATGAAAAACTGTTTTTT,CASSRPETNEKLFF
.,TRBV20-1,TRBJ2-3,many,TGCAGTGCTTGCGACGGGGGCTCGGGAGATACGCAGTATTTT,CSACDGGSGDTQYF
TRBD2,TRBV14,TRBJ2-1,many,TGTGCCAGCAGCTATGCTAGCGGTTCCTACAATGAGCAGTTCTTC,CASSYASGSYNEQFF
TRBD1,TRBV9,TRBJ2-6,few,TGTGCCAGCAGCACACGACAGGGGGACAGGGTCCTGTCTGGGGCCAACGTCCTGACTTTC,CASSTRQGDRVLSGANVLTF
.,TRBV28,TRBJ1-4,many,TGTGCCAGCTCAGATATCGATGCAACTAATGAAAAACTGTTTTTT,CASSDIDATNEKLFF
.,TRBV19,TRBJ2-3,.,TGTGCCACTAGTTCAGGGGGAGGGTCAGATACGCAGTATTTT,CATSSGGGSDTQYF
.,TRBV25-1,TRBJ1-1,.,TGTGCCAGCAGTCAACGGTCTTGGGGGTACACTGAAGCTTTCTTT,CASSQRSWGYTEAFF
TRBD2,TRBV28,TRBJ2-1,many,TGTGCCAGCACCGCAAGCGGGAGTCCATGGAATGAGCAGTTCTTC,CASTASGSPWNEQFF
TRBD1,TRBV7-2,TRBJ2-3,many,TGTGCCAGCAGCCCGGACAGGGGGAGGACAGATACGCAGTATTTT,CASSPDRGRTDTQYF
.,TRBV18,TRBJ2-7,many,TGTGCCAGCTCCGAACAGGGTGCCTCCTACGAGCAGTACTTC,CASSEQGASYEQYF
TRBD1,TRBV12-3/TRBV12-4,TRBJ1-5,.,TGTGCCAGCAGTCTGGACAGGGCTACCAATCAGCCCCAGCATTTT,CASSLDRATNQPQHF